This T cell receptor (beta chain) was profiled in a study of cytomegalovirus exposure and HLA in healthy donors. Background on the study: Sequencing of about 179 million T cells in an earlier analysis found more than 100 million unique TCR beta sequences.

PCR involved 60 Vbeta and 13 Jbeta primers. Measured with immunoSEQ multiplex PCR; TCRdb has only the in-frame clones, and not every one. The sample holds more than 85,000 clones, around four fifths seen once. V shed 0 bases and J 2 bases; nucleotides not matched to a gene: 8. Germline V CDR1 and CDR2: LGHNA, YNFKEQ. The CDR3 spans 19 residues. The chain uses TRBV4-2 and TRBJ2-5; 14 bases fit TRBD2. The TCR was taken from a woman between 40 and 55 years old in good health and CMV-seropositive. The sequencing sample was made of PBMCs. The CDR3 protein is CASSQESTSGRARQETQYF. Written as DNA, the CDR3 is TGTGCCAGCAGCCAAGAATCGACTAGCGGGAGGGCTCGGCAAGAGACCCAGTACTTC.